This T cell receptor beta chain was retrieved from a study of cytomegalovirus exposure and HLA in healthy donors (dated by TCRdb to 2017 to 2019). Regarding the complete study: In an earlier analysis of approximately 640 of the donors, 276 Gb of sequence data and some 100 million unique TCR beta sequences from about 190 million T cells were reported. An early release covering more than 500 HLA-typed donors comprised roughly 300 gigabases of sequencing data and roughly 86 million unique TCR sequences. The genetic ancestry cluster associated with self-reported Caucasian donors included roughly four fifths of the roughly 400 genotyped donors. The study aimed to test whether cataloging public T cell receptors could reveal signatures of past pathogen exposure. Using immunosequencing, the study profiled T cell repertoires from 550 to 750 subjects and related those repertoires to cytomegalovirus serostatus. A separate validation cohort of 100 to 150 different subjects was used in addition to the roughly 700-subject first cohort. To predict cytomegalovirus infection status, the study combined high-throughput TCR immunosequencing, statistical association of individual TCRs with disease status, and machine learning. To study patterns of TCR occurrence, a later analysis re-analyzed previously published TCR beta repertoires from several hundred donors and added high-resolution HLA genotyping. Rather than drawing on any new phenotypic data, the later analysis identified candidate immune exposures from TCR beta sequences and the way those sequences occurred across donors. In an earlier analysis of about 590 of the donors, high-throughput TCR beta sequencing was used to judge whether each TCR beta V gene segment behaved as functional or pseudogenic. Donor age, sex, ethnicity and CMV serostatus were collected together with the repertoire data. In a later genetic analysis, genome-wide SNP genotypes for about 55% of the roughly 670 donors were used, and that subset was treated as a discovery cohort. Every discovery cohort repertoire had been produced on one sequencing platform. HLA typing covered class I and class II loci at four-digit resolution. Typing coverage differed by locus: A, B, C, DRB1 and DQB1 were typed in roughly 629-640 donors, DQA1 in approximately 520, DPA1 in some 570, and DPB1 in just under 490. Because of strong linkage in the cohort, five DR-DQ haplotypes were treated as single units for association and clustering. Among roughly 370 genotyped donors of the cohort, an average of approximately 240,000 unique TCR beta nucleotide sequences were sequenced per donor, around 18% of them non-productive. Paper-wide results and their limitations: Sequencing depth was assumed to be roughly uniform across donors in the presence/absence analyses, though that assumption may not hold. Because HLA typing was missing for some donors at each locus, association tests included only the typed subset. A total of 164 TCR beta chains were listed by the study as associated with cytomegalovirus. A later analysis associated about 17,000 TCR beta sequences with specific HLA alleles at a false discovery rate of 0.05. The cohort was sequenced for TCR beta chains only, and without alpha or paired-chain data the features that could be detected were limited. Over 15 rarely observed V segments, including chromosome 9 orphons, were excluded from the earlier analysis of a few hundred of the donors because counts were too low. In both the original and validation cohorts, the classifier was reported to diagnose cytomegalovirus status with high specificity and sensitivity. Three of the identified cytomegalovirus-associated TCR beta chains were confirmed in vitro to be specific for cytomegalovirus antigens. Immune exposure information for the cohort was limited to CMV serostatus. Most TCR sequences were observed very rarely across donors, whereas some public TCRs were present in many individuals. A later analysis found that HLA-associated TCR beta chains were more clonally expanded and had lower generation probabilities than equally common non-associated chains. A further reported finding was that TCR beta sequences accurately predicted the HLA-A and HLA-B alleles for most subjects in the first cohort. Broadly in line with IMGT annotations, most TCR beta V segments showed up in productive rearrangements about 87% or about 30% of the time in an earlier analysis of roughly 590 of the donors. Assigning TCR associations to individual alleles was difficult when HLA alleles, especially DR and DQ, strongly co-occurred. The sequencing pipeline was judged likely to have produced a cluster of highly shared sequence variants as a technical artifact. Correlated functional status among segregating V segments might be attributable to linkage disequilibrium, but an unknown experimental factor could not be ruled out. Some IMGT-functional V segments, including TRBV6-2 and TRBV6-3, could not be distinguished by the 87-base-pair reads and were therefore excluded. Several of the top co-occurrence clusters appeared to be linked to parvovirus B19, influenza, CMV and Epstein-Barr virus, according to a later analysis. According to a later genetic analysis, donors in an Asian-associated ancestry cluster had fewer N-insertions in productive TCRs than the approximately 670-donor mean. V-gene and J-gene trimming of TCR beta chains was associated with a missense DCLRE1C variant in a later genetic analysis, and the association was replicated in an independent cohort. The authors suggested that the approach could potentially be extended to other disease states and immunological phenotypes. A later analysis found that TCR association rates varied across HLA loci, with DRB1 alleles showing the most associated TCRs and HLA-C alleles the fewest. A later analysis found that most CMV-associated TCR beta chains appeared HLA-restricted, with HLA associations seemingly driven largely by CMV exposure.

The cohort comprised 710 or so healthy bone marrow donors. At the time of sampling, all cohort members were nominally healthy, though unrecorded immune exposures were likely present. The donor was CMV seropositive and belonged to the group of 250 to 300 seropositive cohort members. Every donor gave a peripheral blood sample, and the peripheral blood mononuclear cells from that sample were used for TCR beta sequencing. The Qiagen DNeasy Blood Extraction Kit was used to extract genomic DNA from the blood cell samples. Reading from cysteine to phenylalanine, the CDR3 counts 13 amino acids. The only DNA kept is the CDR3, 39 bases in frame from the first base. CDR1 is given as SNHLY and CDR2 as FYNNEI, both from the germline V gene. V loses 11 bases at its end and J loses 4 bases; junction bases beyond the gene matches: 8. This clone was observed a handful of times. The clone's antigen remains unknown. No base-level quality is on record; no much larger clone is a single base apart.

Receptor amplification or capture employed the immunoSEQ multiplex PCR assay. For the multiplex PCR, a mixture combining 60 forward primers for TCR Vbeta segments and 13 reverse primers for TCR Jbeta segments was used. The CDR3 region of rearranged TCR beta genes was amplified from genomic DNA with a multiplex PCR assay. The amplified TCR beta libraries were sequenced on the Illumina HiSeq System as 87-base-pair reads. Under the source paper's analysis protocol: A later analysis tallied approximately 87 million unique TCR beta chains across the 666 repertoires, and approximately 12 million of those chains were shared by two or more donors. Raw reads were error-corrected and collapsed into unique sequences with a nearest-neighbor algorithm that merged closely related sequences to remove PCR and sequencing errors. To assign V, D and J gene segments, CDR3 sequences were aligned to IMGT reference sequences. Each retained sequence needed at least a six-nucleotide match to both a V gene segment and a J gene segment. A rearrangement was called productive if the CDR3 had no stop codons and remained in frame with V and J, and every other rearrangement was called non-productive. Following IMGT convention, CDR3 was defined as the stretch from the second conserved V-encoded cysteine up to the conserved J-encoded phenylalanine. Sequences without an unambiguous match to a single V gene segment were excluded from the earlier analysis of several hundred of the donors. In an earlier analysis of approximately 590 of the donors, a V segment was called functional when productive rearrangements were above 56.7%, and segregating when the standard deviation between donors exceeded 5%. To diagnose cytomegalovirus status from the catalog of TCR beta chain sequences, a statistical classification framework was built. A later analysis assigned V and J genes by comparing TCR nucleotide sequences with IMGT/GENE-DB human TR gene sequences. In a later analysis, CDR3 sequences and most-parsimonious VDJ recombination scenarios were assigned using the TCRdist pipeline. In a later analysis, every TCR beta chain was defined by the combination of its CDR3 amino acid sequence and its V-gene family, and reads without a unique V-gene family were dropped. A later analysis removed 500 to 650 highly shared, low-generation-probability nucleotide sequences to deal with suspected cross-contamination and a sequencing artifact. For each public chain, a later analysis derived a clonal expansion index from normalized ranks of inferred template counts within each repertoire. In a later analysis, generation probabilities were computed using a VDJ recombination model fitted to out-of-frame rearrangements, and the results were checked against IGoR. In a later analysis, TCR-TCR, TCR-HLA and TCR-CMV co-occurrence was scored with hypergeometric tests, and a repertoire-size bias correction was applied to TCR pairs. A later analysis estimated false discovery rates by permuting HLA or CMV assignments 20 times. In a later analysis, co-occurring TCRs were grouped using DBSCAN, and TCRdist sequence similarity was added for clustering within HLA-allele-positive subsets. Co-occurrence clustering excluded repertoires with fewer than 30,000 or more than 120,000 public chains, plus five with anomalous nucleotide sharing. In TCRdb, the immuneACCESS table is reduced to in-frame sequences with V and J assigned. These tables do not hold every clone; where another copy was compared, an unresolved V gene accounts for under half, and the others remain unexplained. The V and J calls and clone size are taken from that table; D and trimming were inferred from the DNA. For this sample the table gives 98,000 or so clones, of which over 9.5% were detected only once. About 5.7% of the sample is taken by the ten largest.

The chain is assembled from TRBV2 and TRBJ2-1; 7 bases in between match TRBD2. What was sequenced was PBMCs. The receptor comes from a man aged 35 to 55 in good health and CMV-seropositive. CDR3 region: CADGLEGYNEQFF. The DNA reads as follows: TGTGCCGACGGACTAGAGGGTTACAATGAGCAGTTCTTC.